The rows below give T cell receptor beta chains drawn from one sample of a study of shared clonotypes between healthy human individuals. The data were produced by immunoSEQ multiplex PCR, yet TCRdb's version contains in-frame clones alone and is incomplete. The profile shows around 120,000 clones, less than 75% of them singletons. Source material: memory CD8+ T cells sorted from blood. The receptors shown here come from a woman under 40 in good health. Both conserved end residues are part of each CDR3. D genes are given only for firm matches. Where a row states a size, it is once, few, many or the class of an expanded clone; other rows omit it.

j_call d_call v_call clone_size cdr3_nt cdr3_aa
TRBJ2-1 TRBD2 TRBV27 NA TGTGCCAGCAGTACCGGACTAGCGGGGAAGAGTTTTAATGAGCAGTTCTTC CASSTGLAGKSFNEQFF
TRBJ2-5 TRBD1 TRBV15 few TGTGCCACCAGCCCCCGGTCAACAGGGGGGGAGACCCAGTACTTC CATSPRSTGGETQYF
TRBJ2-3 NA TRBV6-6 NA TGTGCCAGCAGCTGGGGGACCCAGAGCACAGATACGCAGTATTTT CASSWGTQSTDTQYF
TRBJ2-3 TRBD2 TRBV28 few TGTGCCAGCAGTCCATTGGGACTAGCGGGCGGCACAGATACGCAGTATTTT CASSPLGLAGGTDTQYF
TRBJ1-5 NA TRBV28 NA TGTGCCAGCAGCCCATTGTATAGCAATCAGCCCCAGCATTTT CASSPLYSNQPQHF
TRBJ1-5 NA TRBV6-4 NA TGTGCCAGCAGTCCTTTGGACAGCGTTAGCAATCAGCCCCAGCATTTT CASSPLDSVSNQPQHF
TRBJ2-5 NA TRBV19 NA TGTGCCAGTGGACTCCATCTCGGCGCCCAGTACTTC CASGLHLGAQYF
TRBJ2-2 NA TRBV10-1 NA TGCGCCAGCAGTGATGGGGGACTTGGCACCGGGGAGCTGTTTTTT CASSDGGLGTGELFF
TRBJ2-1 TRBD2 TRBV5-1 NA TGCGCCAGCAGCCTCGGACGGACTAGCGGGAGAGCGGTGAATGAGCAGTTCTTC CASSLGRTSGRAVNEQFF
TRBJ2-1 NA TRBV4-1 NA TGCGCCAGCAGCCAAGAACACGGGAGTTTAGGTAATGAGCAGTTCTTC CASSQEHGSLGNEQFF
TRBJ2-7 NA TRBV2 NA TGTGCCAGCAGTCCGGCTTACGAGCAGTACTTC CASSPAYEQYF
TRBJ2-1 TRBD2 TRBV2 NA TGTGCCAGCAGCACTAGCGGGGCCCCTGGTTACAATGAGCAGTTCTTC CASSTSGAPGYNEQFF
TRBJ2-7 NA TRBV27 NA TGTGCCAGCAGTTTTACAGGCTTTTCCTACGAGCAGTACTTC CASSFTGFSYEQYF
TRBJ2-1 TRBD1 TRBV5-1 NA TGCGCCAGCAGCGACCGGGGACAGGAGTACAATGAGCAGTTCTTC CASSDRGQEYNEQFF
TRBJ2-7 NA TRBV27 few TGTGCCAGCAGTTCCGGGCCCCTCTCCCACGAGCAGTACTTC CASSSGPLSHEQYF
TRBJ2-1 NA TRBV29-1 NA TGCAGCGGTCTACAGGGAAACTACAATGAGCAGTTCTTC CSGLQGNYNEQFF
TRBJ1-2 NA TRBV14 NA TGTGCCAGCAGCCAAGGTGGTCGAGACACGAGATATGGCTACACCTTC CASSQGGRDTRYGYTF
TRBJ2-3 TRBD2 TRBV6-4 few TGTGCCAGCAGACTAGCGGGAGACACAGATACGCAGTATTTT CASRLAGDTDTQYF
TRBJ2-7 TRBD1 TRBV15 NA TGTGCCACCAGCAGGGACAGGGGCTACGAGCAGTACTTC CATSRDRGYEQYF
TRBJ1-2 NA TRBV10-3 NA TGTGCCATCAGTCTCAACCGAAGAATTTCAGGGGAGTATCAAGGCTACACCTTC CAISLNRRISGEYQGYTF
TRBJ2-7 NA TRBV4-2 once TGTGCCAGCAGCCAAGGGGACTCTCCCTACTACGAGCAGTACTTC CASSQGDSPYYEQYF
TRBJ2-4 TRBD1 TRBV5-8 NA TGTGCCAGCCAGAAGGGGGCCGGGCCGCTAGCCAAAAACATTCAGTACTTC CASQKGAGPLAKNIQYF
TRBJ2-2 NA TRBV9 NA TGTGCCAGCAGCGGCCGGGAAAGGAACACCGGGGAGCTGTTTTTT CASSGRERNTGELFF
TRBJ2-1 NA TRBV21-1 NA TGTGCCAGCAGCAAATGTGAGGGACAGGGGTCGGCGGGAGGGTGGAATGAGCAGTTCTTC CASSKCEGQGSAGGWNEQFF